One and the same sample provided the 21 T cell receptor beta chains below, sequenced in a study of blood T cell repertoires in COVID-19 (TCRdb year 2020). The library was made by the immunoSEQ multiplex PCR assay. TCRdb provides this immuneACCESS table in a form limited to in-frame rearrangements. Some clones are lacking; in checked studies, under half of them reflect an unresolved V gene, and why the rest are absent is not known. This sample lists about 110,000 clones; roughly 84% were detected once. 6.5% to 8% of the sample is in the top ten clones. Sample: peripheral blood. The receptor set was obtained from a woman aged 45-60 years with acute or convalescent COVID-19.

The chain joins TRBV5-1 to TRBJ1-1, with TRBD1 matching 9 bases. V lost 3 bases to trimming and J lost 4 bases; unmatched junction nucleotides: 4. This CDR3 region has 14 residues. Germline V gives CDR1 SGHRS, CDR2 YFSETQ. The chain's CDR3 is CASSSLTGGTEAFF. Written as DNA, the CDR3 is TGCGCCAGCAGCTCCCTGACAGGGGGCACTGAAGCTTTCTTT. The complete variable domain, with remaining parts taken from reference TRBV5-1 and TRBJ1-1, reads KAGVTQTPRYLIKTRGQQVTLSCSPISGHRSVSWYQQTPGQGLQFLFEYFSETQRNKGNFPGRFSGRQFSNSRSEMNVSTLELGDSALYLCASSSLTGGTEAFFGQGTRLTVV.

The V call is TRBV5-5, the J call TRBJ1-3; D not certain. With 1 base removed from V and 7 bases from J, the gap between germline ends came to 12 bases. Per germline, CDR1 SGHKS and CDR2 YYEKEE (reference sequence). This CDR3 comprises 14 residues. The CDR3, as DNA: TGTGCCAGCAGCTTGTGGGAGAGACCGAACACCATATATTTT. Translated, it gives CASSLWERPNTIYF.

The chain has TRBV5-5 and TRBJ1-5; the match to TRBD1 covers 10 bases. The germline V gene has CDR1 SGHKS and CDR2 YYEKEE (reference sequence). Germline trimming cut 1 base from V and 5 bases from J; bases unmatched to any gene: 3. The CDR3 is 15 residues long. CDR3 sequence: CASSLKGQGYQPQHF. In nucleotides, the CDR3 is TGTGCCAGCAGCTTGAAGGGACAGGGGTATCAGCCCCAGCATTTT.

V and J are TRBV2 and TRBJ1-6, with 8 bases aligning to TRBD1. V lost 6 bases to trimming and J lost 13 bases; unmatched junction nucleotides: 8. Germline V gives CDR1 SNHLY, CDR2 FYNNEI. The CDR3 is made up of 13 amino acids. The CDR3 loop reads CASRGDRQGPLHF. CDR3 in DNA: TGTGCCAGCAGAGGGGACAGGCAGGGGCCCCTCCACTTT.

The rearrangement uses TRBV7-5 and TRBJ1-2; the table's D call TRBD1 went unverified against the DNA. TRBV7-5 is a listed pseudogene. The CDR3 is 16 residues long. DNA of the CDR3: TGTGCCAGAAGCTTAGCCCCTGTGACAGGGATCTATGGCTACACCTTC. It codes for CARSLAPVTGIYGYTF.

The chain combines TRBV19 with TRBJ1-5; tentatively, D is TRBD1 (5 bases). The V gene's germline CDR1 is LNHDA and CDR2 SQIVND (reference sequence). This CDR3 spans 13 amino acids. V dropped 7 bases and J dropped 8 bases, with 15 bases sitting between them. The CDR3 DNA is TGTGCCAGTAAAGGGACTGGAGCAAAGCCCCAGCATTTT. Protein sequence: CASKGTGAKPQHF.

The J gene is TRBJ2-3, the V gene TRBV24-1; D ambiguous. CDR1 KGHDR and CDR2 SFDVKD come from the germline V gene. The CDR3 covers 13 residues. The V gene lost 5 bases and the J gene lost 6 bases, with 11 bases spanning the gap. The CDR3 DNA reads as TGTGCCACCAGTGGCAGGATAGAGGATACGCAGTATTTT. Residues: CATSGRIEDTQYF.

This clone was recorded a few times. The rearrangement uses TRBV6-5 and TRBJ1-2; TRBD1 matches at 7 bases. The CDR3 loop spans 13 amino acids. From germline, CDR1 is MNHEY and CDR2 SVGAGI. The J segment lost 2 bases and the V segment lost 11 bases, leaving 8 bases of the junction unmatched. CDR3 protein: CAGTGQLNYGYTF. The CDR3 DNA sequence: TGTGCCGGAACGGGACAGCTCAACTATGGCTACACCTTC.

The V gene is TRBV5-1, the J gene TRBJ1-4; D remains unclear. This CDR3 comprises 15 residues. Trimming shortened V by 0 bases and J by 7 bases, and 13 bases separated the two germline ends. Germline V gene lookup returns CDR1 SGHRS and CDR2 YFSETQ. The CDR3 region is CASSLEGAWGEKLFF. CDR3 nucleotides: TGCGCCAGCAGCTTGGAGGGAGCCTGGGGTGAAAAACTGTTTTTT.

This chain links TRBV19 with TRBJ1-5; TRBD1 matches at 7 bases. The CDR3 length is 14 residues. CDR1 and CDR2 (germline): LNHDA, SQIVND (reference sequence). V gave up 6 bases and J gave up 5 bases; unmatched junction bases: 7. The CDR3 nucleotides are TGTGCCAGTAGACAGGGGCTAGGGGATCAGCCCCAGCATTTT. As protein: CASRQGLGDQPQHF.

The chain combines TRBV6-1 with TRBJ1-1; no firm D call. Trimming removed 4 bases from V and 3 bases from J, with 18 bases in between. The CDR3 has 16 residues. Germline V gene sequence: CDR1 MNHNS, CDR2 SASEGT. The CDR3 sequence: CASSAWEGPADTEAFF. CDR3 in DNA: TGTGCCAGCAGTGCCTGGGAGGGTCCGGCCGACACTGAAGCTTTCTTT.

J is TRBJ2-7 and V is TRBV20-1, with 10 positions matching TRBD2. CDR1 and CDR2 from the germline V gene are DFQATT and SNEGSKA (reference sequence). The CDR3 sequence is 11 residues long. Losses at the gene ends were 2 bases for V and 12 bases for J; bases not matched to a gene: 4. The CDR3 nucleotides are TGCAGTGCTAGACTAGCGGGGGTTGGGTACTTC. Protein sequence: CSARLAGVGYF.

The chain links TRBV9 to TRBJ1-1; the D is unclear. The CDR3 loop spans 15 amino acids. Germline lookup yields CDR1 SGDLS and CDR2 YYNGEE. V gave up 1 base and J gave up 3 bases, with 13 bases separating them. The CDR3 sequence: CASSVSFGRYTEAFF. The CDR3 nucleotides read TGTGCCAGCAGCGTAAGTTTTGGCCGCTACACTGAAGCTTTCTTT.

V is TRBV2 and J is TRBJ2-1; TRBD2 matches at 7 bases. V lost 1 base and J lost 2; bases outside the gene matches: 2. There are 15 residues in the CDR3. CDR1 is SNHLY and CDR2 is FYNNEI in the germline V gene. Here the CDR3 DNA reads TGTGCCAGCAGTGAAGACGGGGGGACCTACAATGAGCAGTTCTTC. Protein: CASSEDGGTYNEQFF. Full variable domain (outside the CDR3, taken from reference TRBV2 and TRBJ2-1): EPEVTQTPSHQVTQMGQEVILRCVPISNHLYFYWYRQILGQKVEFLVSFYNNEISEKSEIFDDQFSVERPDGSNFTLKIRSTKLEDSAMYFCASSEDGGTYNEQFFGPGTRLTVL.

The chain uses TRBV6-4 and TRBJ2-1; D may be TRBD1 (5 bases). The V and J ends lost 3 bases and 0 bases respectively, with 9 bases between them. Germline V gene sequence: CDR1 MRHNA, CDR2 SNTAGT. The CDR3 sequence is 15 residues long. This CDR3 reads CASSEWGLSYNEQFF. In nucleotides, the CDR3 is TGTGCCAGCAGTGAGTGGGGCCTCTCCTACAATGAGCAGTTCTTC.

This chain connects TRBV5-1 to TRBJ2-7; TRBD2 aligns across 15 bases. Looked up from germline, CDR1 is SGHRS and CDR2 is YFSETQ. Trimming cost V 3 bases and J 9 bases; bases outside gene matches: 10. This CDR3 is 16 amino acids long. The DNA of the CDR3 is TGCGCCAGCAGCTCCGGGACTAGCGGGGGGCTCGGGCTGCAGTACTTC. Translated: CASSSGTSGGLGLQYF.

V usage is TRBV11-2 and J usage is TRBJ1-3; 9 nucleotides align to TRBD1. CDR3 length: 14 residues. With 3 bases clipped from V and 9 bases from J, the junction kept 6 bases outside the gene matches. Germline V gene lookup returns CDR1 SGHAT and CDR2 FQNNGV. The DNA of the CDR3 is TGTGCCAGCAGCTTGCGGGACAGGGTGGGCACCATATATTTT. It yields the protein CASSLRDRVGTIYF.

The chain combines TRBV28 with TRBJ2-1; TRBD2 might be the D (6 bases). The germline V and J ends were trimmed by 8 bases and 5 bases, with 16 bases remaining between them. There are 14 residues in the CDR3. CDR1 and CDR2 (germline): MDHEN, SYDVKM. CDR3: CASVSSKRDNEQFF. The CDR3 DNA follows: TGTGCCAGCGTCAGCTCAAAGCGGGACAATGAGCAGTTCTTC.

CDR3 sequence reads: CASSLPLGGYTF. CDR3 DNA: TGTGCCAGCAGTCTTCCTTTGGGCGGCTACACCTTC. The chain employs TRBV6-6 and TRBJ1-2, with D unclear. The CDR3 is made up of 12 amino acids. Trimming removed 5 bases at V and 8 bases at J, with 12 bases between. Germline CDR1 MNHNY, CDR2 SVGAGI (reference sequence).

The V and J genes are TRBV5-1 and TRBJ2-5; TRBD1 matches 10 bases. The CDR3 runs 14 residues. Trimming cost V 4 bases and J 4 bases; bases outside gene matches: 4. Germline values: CDR1 SGHRS, CDR2 YFSETQ. This CDR3 is CASSQTGGVETQYF. The CDR3 bases are TGCGCCAGCAGCCAGACAGGGGGCGTAGAGACCCAGTACTTC.

The chain is built from TRBV5-1 and TRBJ2-4, with 10 bases lining up with TRBD1. Trimming took 4 bases from V and 0 from J; bases not matched to a gene: 7. The germline V gene has CDR1 SGHRS and CDR2 YFSETQ. CDR3 length: 17 residues. The CDR3 DNA follows: TGCGCCAGCAGCGACCCGGGACAGGGGAAAGCCAAAAACATTCAGTACTTC. Its translation is CASSDPGQGKAKNIQYF.